This T cell receptor beta chain was captured by sequencing in a study of identical twins. The CDR3 length is 14 residues. The V end was cut by 2 bases, the J end by 3 bases, with 10 bases between. TCRdb itself ran the 5' RACE reads through MiXCR, one entry per CDR3 protein. The table has hundreds of thousands of distinct CDR3 sequences, about 12% seen once; the top ten hold just over 7%. Separately, the same data were catalogued under a study of yellow fever vaccine responses in identical twins.

The chain joins TRBV12-3 or TRBV12-4 to TRBJ1-1, with D hard to call. The receptor was isolated from a woman aged 18-30 years in good health. Sequencing was performed on CD8+ T cells sorted from blood. As DNA, the CDR3 is TGTGCCAGCAGTTTAAGACGAAAGGACACTGAAGCTTTCTTT. Amino acid sequence: CASSLRRKDTEAFF.